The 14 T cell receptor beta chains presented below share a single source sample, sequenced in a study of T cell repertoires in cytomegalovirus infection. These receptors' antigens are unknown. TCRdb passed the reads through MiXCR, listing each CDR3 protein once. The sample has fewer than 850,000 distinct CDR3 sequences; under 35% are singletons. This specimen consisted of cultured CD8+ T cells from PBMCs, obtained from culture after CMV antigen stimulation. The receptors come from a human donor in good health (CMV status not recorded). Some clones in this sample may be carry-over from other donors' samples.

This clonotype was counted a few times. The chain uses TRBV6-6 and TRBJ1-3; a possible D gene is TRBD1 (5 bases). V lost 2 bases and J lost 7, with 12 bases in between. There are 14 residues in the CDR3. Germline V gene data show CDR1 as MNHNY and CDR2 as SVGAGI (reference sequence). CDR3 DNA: TGTGCCAGCAGTTACAGCCAGGGATCGAACACCATATATTTT. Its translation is CASSYSQGSNTIYF.

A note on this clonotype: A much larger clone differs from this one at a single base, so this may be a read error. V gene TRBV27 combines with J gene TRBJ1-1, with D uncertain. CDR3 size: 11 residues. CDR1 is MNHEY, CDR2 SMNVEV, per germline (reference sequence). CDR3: CVSIRNTEAFF. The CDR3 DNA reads TGTGTCAGCATCAGGAACACTGAAGCTTTCTTT.

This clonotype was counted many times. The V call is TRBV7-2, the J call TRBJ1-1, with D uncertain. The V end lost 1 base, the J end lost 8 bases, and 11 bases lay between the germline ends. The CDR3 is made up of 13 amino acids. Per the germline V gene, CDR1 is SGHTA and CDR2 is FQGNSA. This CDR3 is CASSLGGSPEAFF. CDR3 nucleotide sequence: TGTGCCAGCAGCTTAGGCGGATCGCCAGAAGCTTTCTTT.

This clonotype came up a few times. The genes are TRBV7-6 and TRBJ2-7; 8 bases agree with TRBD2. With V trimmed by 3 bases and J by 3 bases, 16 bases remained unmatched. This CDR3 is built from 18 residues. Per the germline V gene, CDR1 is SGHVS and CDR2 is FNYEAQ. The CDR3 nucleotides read TGTGCCAGCAGCTTGGCACTAGGTAGCGGGGATTTATACTACGAGCAGTACTTC. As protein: CASSLALGSGDLYYEQYF.

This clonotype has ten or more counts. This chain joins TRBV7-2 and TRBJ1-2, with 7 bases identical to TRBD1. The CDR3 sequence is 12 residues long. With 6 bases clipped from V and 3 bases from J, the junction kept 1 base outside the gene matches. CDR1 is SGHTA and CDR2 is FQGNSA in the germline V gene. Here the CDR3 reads CASRGQHYGYTF. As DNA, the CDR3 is TGTGCCAGCAGGGGACAGCACTATGGCTACACCTTC.

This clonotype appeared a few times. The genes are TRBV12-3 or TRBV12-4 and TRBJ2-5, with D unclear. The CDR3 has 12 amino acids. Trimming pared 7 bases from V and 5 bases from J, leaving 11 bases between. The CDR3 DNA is TGTGCCAGCAACACTCGCTGGGAGACCCAGTACTTC. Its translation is CASNTRWETQYF.

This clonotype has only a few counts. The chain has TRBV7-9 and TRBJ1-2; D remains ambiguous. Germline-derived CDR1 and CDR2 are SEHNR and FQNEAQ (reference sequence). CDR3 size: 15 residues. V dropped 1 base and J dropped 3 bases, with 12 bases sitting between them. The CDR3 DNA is TGTGCCAGCAGCTTAGGCACAGATTATTACTATGGCTACACCTTC. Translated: CASSLGTDYYYGYTF.

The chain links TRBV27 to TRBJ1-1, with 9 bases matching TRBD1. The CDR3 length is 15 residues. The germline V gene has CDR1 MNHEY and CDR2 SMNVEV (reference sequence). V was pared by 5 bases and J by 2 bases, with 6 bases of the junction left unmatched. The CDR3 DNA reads TGTGCCAGCAGTCCCCGACAGGGGGTCAACACTGAAGCTTTCTTT. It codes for CASSPRQGVNTEAFF.

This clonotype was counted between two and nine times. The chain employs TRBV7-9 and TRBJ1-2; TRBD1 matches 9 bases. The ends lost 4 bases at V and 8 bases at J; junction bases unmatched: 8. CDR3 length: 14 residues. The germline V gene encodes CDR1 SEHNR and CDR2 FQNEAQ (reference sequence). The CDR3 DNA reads TGTGCCAGCAGCTCGACCGGGACAGGGTACGGCTACACCTTC. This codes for CASSSTGTGYGYTF.

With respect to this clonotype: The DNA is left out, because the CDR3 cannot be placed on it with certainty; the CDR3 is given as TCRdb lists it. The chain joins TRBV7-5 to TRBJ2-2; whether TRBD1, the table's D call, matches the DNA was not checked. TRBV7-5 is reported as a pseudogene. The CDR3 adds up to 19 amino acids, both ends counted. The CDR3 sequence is CISVSEARPGARGTGELFF.

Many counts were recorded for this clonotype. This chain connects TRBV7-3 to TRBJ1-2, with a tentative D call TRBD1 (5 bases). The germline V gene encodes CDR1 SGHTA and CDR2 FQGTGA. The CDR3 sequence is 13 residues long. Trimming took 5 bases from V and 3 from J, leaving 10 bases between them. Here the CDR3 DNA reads TGTGCCAGCAGCAACAGGCCTCACTATGGCTACACCTTC. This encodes CASSNRPHYGYTF.

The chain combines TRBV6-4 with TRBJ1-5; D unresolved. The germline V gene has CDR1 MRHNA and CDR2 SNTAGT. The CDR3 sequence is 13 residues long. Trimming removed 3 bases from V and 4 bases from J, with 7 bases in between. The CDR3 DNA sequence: TGTGCCAGCAGTGAAGGGCCGAATCAGCCCCAGCATTTT. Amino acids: CASSEGPNQPQHF.

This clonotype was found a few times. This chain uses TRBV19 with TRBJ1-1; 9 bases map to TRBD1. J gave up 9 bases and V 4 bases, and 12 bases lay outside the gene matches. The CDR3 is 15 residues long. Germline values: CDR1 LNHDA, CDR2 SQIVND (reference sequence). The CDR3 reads CASSTRDRVERQAFF. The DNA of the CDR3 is TGTGCCAGTAGTACGAGGGACAGGGTCGAACGCCAAGCTTTCTTT.

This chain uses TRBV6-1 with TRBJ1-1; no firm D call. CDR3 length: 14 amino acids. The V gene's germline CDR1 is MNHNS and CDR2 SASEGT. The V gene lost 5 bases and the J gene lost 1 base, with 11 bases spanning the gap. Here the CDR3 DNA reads TGTGCCAGCAGTTATCAGCGCGGGAACACTGAAGCTTTCTTT. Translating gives CASSYQRGNTEAFF.